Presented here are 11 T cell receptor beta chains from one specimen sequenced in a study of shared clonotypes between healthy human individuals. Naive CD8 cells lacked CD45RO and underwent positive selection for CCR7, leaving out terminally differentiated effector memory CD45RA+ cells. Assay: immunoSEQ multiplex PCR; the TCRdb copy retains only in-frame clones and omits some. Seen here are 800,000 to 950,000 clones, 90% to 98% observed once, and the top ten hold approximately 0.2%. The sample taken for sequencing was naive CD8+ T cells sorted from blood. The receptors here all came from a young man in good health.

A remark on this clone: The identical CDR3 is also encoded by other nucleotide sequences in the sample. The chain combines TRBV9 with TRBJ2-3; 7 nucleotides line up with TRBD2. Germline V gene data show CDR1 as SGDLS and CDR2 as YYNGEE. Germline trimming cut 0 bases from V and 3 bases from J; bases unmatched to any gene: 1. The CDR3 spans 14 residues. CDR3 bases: TGTGCCAGCAGCGTAGTGGGGGGGACAGATACGCAGTATTTT. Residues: CASSVVGGTDTQYF.

CDR3 bases: TGTGCCAGCAGCTTAGCACAAGATACGCAGTATTTT. This translates into CASSLAQDTQYF. The gene calls are TRBV7-6 and TRBJ2-3; no definite D call. The germline gives CDR1 SGHVS, CDR2 FNYEAQ. This CDR3 contains 12 residues. Trimming removed 0 bases at V and 5 bases at J, with 3 bases between.

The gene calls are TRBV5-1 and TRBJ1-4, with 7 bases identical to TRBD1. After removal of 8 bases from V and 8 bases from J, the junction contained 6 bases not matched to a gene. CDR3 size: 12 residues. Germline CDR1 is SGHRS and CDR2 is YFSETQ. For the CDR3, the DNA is TGCGCCAGTAAAACAGGGGACGAAAAACTGTTTTTT. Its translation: CASKTGDEKLFF. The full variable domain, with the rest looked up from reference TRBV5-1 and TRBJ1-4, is KAGVTQTPRYLIKTRGQQVTLSCSPISGHRSVSWYQQTPGQGLQFLFEYFSETQRNKGNFPGRFSGRQFSNSRSEMNVSTLELGDSALYLCASKTGDEKLFFGSGTQLSVL.

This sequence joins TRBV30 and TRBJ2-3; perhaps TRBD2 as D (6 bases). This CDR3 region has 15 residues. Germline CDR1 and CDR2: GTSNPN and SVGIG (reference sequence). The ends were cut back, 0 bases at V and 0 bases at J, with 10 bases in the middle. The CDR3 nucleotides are TGTGCCTGGAGTGTTGGGGCGGGAAGCACAGATACGCAGTATTTT. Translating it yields CAWSVGAGSTDTQYF.

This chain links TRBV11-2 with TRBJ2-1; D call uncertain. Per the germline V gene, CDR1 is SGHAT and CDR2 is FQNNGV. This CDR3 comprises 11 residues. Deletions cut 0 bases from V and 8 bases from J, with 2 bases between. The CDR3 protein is CASSLEDEQFF. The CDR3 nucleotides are TGTGCCAGCAGCTTAGAAGATGAGCAGTTCTTC.

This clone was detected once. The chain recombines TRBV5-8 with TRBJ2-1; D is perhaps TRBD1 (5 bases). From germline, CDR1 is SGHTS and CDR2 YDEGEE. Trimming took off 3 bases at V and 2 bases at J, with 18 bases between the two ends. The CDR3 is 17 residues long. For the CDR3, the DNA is TGTGCCAGCAGCTCAGAAGAAGACAGTTCCCCCTACAATGAGCAGTTCTTC. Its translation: CASSSEEDSSPYNEQFF.

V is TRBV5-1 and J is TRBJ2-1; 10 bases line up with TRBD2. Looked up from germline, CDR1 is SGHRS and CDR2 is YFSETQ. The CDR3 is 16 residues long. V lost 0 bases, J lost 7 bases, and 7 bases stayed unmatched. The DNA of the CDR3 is TGCGCCAGCAGCTTGGAGGGACTAGCGATGGGGAATGAGCAGTTCTTC. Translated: CASSLEGLAMGNEQFF.

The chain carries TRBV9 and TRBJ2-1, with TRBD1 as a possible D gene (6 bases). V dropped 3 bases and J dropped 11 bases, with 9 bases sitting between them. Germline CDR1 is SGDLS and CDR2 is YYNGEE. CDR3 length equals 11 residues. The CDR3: CASSAQGQQFF. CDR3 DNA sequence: TGTGCCAGCAGCGCACAGGGCCAGCAGTTCTTC.

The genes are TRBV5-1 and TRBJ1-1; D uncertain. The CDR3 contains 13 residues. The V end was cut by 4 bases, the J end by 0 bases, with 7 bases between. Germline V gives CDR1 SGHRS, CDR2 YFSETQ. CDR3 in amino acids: CASSPRLNTEAFF. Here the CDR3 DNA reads TGCGCCAGCAGCCCACGATTGAACACTGAAGCTTTCTTT.

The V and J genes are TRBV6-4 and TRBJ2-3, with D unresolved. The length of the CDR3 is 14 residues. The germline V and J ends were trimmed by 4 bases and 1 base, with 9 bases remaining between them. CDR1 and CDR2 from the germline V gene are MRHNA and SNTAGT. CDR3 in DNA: TGTGCCAGCAGTGTACCGAACCGCACAGATACGCAGTATTTT. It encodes CASSVPNRTDTQYF.

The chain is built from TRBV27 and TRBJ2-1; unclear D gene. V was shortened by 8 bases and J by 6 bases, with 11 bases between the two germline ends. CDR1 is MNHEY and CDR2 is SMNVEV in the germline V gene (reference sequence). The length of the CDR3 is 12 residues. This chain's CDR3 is CASVGLGNEQFF. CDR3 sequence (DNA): TGTGCCAGCGTCGGGCTGGGCAATGAGCAGTTCTTC.